This T cell receptor beta chain was sequenced in a study of early T cells in non-severe SARS-CoV-2 infection. This CDR3 is 16 amino acids long. V gave up 6 bases and J gave up 6 bases; unmatched junction bases: 12. Germline CDR1 reads LNHDA; CDR2 reads SQIVND (reference sequence). This clonotype came up many times. Its antigen is as yet unknown. Regarding the study as a whole: VDJdb matching, biased toward anti-spike CD8 responses, missed private and CD4 specificities.

As part of library construction, unique molecular identifiers were attached to individual cDNA molecules. TCRdb re-called the 5' RACE reads with MiXCR, one entry per CDR3 protein. The table records tens of thousands of distinct CDR3 sequences, around 15% of them present only once. V usage is TRBV19 and J usage is TRBJ2-1, with 9 nucleotides matching TRBD1. The receptor was derived from an adult who was a healthcare worker with PCR-confirmed SARS-CoV-2 infection or an uninfected control (not recorded which). The sample in question was whole blood, obtained at baseline. The CDR3 spells CASRQTGQGSGNEQFF. In DNA form, the CDR3 reads TGTGCCAGTAGACAAACTGGACAGGGGAGTGGCAATGAGCAGTTCTTC.